Listed below are T cell receptor beta chains from one sample, sequenced in a study of tumor-infiltrating lymphocytes in primary liver carcinoma. One entry per CDR3 protein results from TCRdb running MiXCR on the multiplex PCR reads. This table has 250,000 to 350,000 distinct CDR3 sequences, 50% to 60% appearing once. The sample was peripheral blood. All receptors derive from a woman aged 25 to 39 with primary liver carcinoma and hepatitis B virus infection. CDR3s include the opening cysteine and the closing phenylalanine or tryptophan. A D gene is named only where the DNA matches it firmly. Only part of the rows carry a size: once, few, many, or a class if the clone is expanded.

clone size	V gene	J gene	D gene	CDR3 protein	CDR3 DNA
few	TRBV6-2/TRBV6-3	TRBJ2-7	NA	CASSSVNSYEQYF	TGTGCCAGCAGTTCCGTGAACTCCTACGAGCAGTACTTC
NA	TRBV29-1	TRBJ2-1	NA	CSADYDRRASNEQFF	TGCAGCGCTGACTATGACCGCCGAGCTTCCAATGAGCAGTTCTTC
many	TRBV11-2	TRBJ2-3	NA	CASSLSSVRITDTQYF	TGTGCCAGCAGCTTGTCCAGCGTCAGAATCACAGATACGCAGTATTTT
NA	TRBV2	TRBJ2-7	NA	CASSTGRGQYF	TGTGCCAGCAGCACAGGGCGGGGGCAGTACTTC
NA	TRBV4-1	TRBJ2-1	TRBD1	CASRPTGVDKQFF	TGCGCCAGCAGACCTACAGGGGTTGATAAGCAGTTCTTC
NA	TRBV13	TRBJ2-1	TRBD1	CACSPLYRGNEQFF	TGTGCCTGCAGCCCCCTCTACAGGGGCAATGAGCAGTTCTTC
NA	TRBV6-6	TRBJ2-7	NA	CASRNQGGSGQYF	TGTGCCAGTAGAAACCAGGGGGGGTCCGGGCAGTACTTC
NA	TRBV20-1	TRBJ1-2	TRBD1	CSARAQGGAGYGYTF	TGCAGTGCTAGAGCCCAAGGGGGCGCTGGCTATGGCTACACCTTC
many	TRBV29-1	TRBJ2-7	TRBD1	CSVAGQGGGEQYF	TGCAGCGTTGCGGGACAGGGAGGCGGCGAGCAGTACTTC
many	TRBV12-3/TRBV12-4	TRBJ2-1	NA	CASSSKVAEQFF	TGTGCCAGCAGCTCTAAGGTCGCGGAGCAGTTCTTC
NA	TRBV5-4	TRBJ2-3	TRBD2	CASREEAGLRDTQYF	TGTGCCAGCCGCGAGGAAGCGGGGTTGAGAGATACGCAGTATTTT
few	TRBV4-1	TRBJ2-2	NA	CASSLKPRDLNTGELFF	TGCGCCAGCAGCCTTAAGCCCCGGGACTTGAACACCGGGGAGCTGTTTTTT
few	TRBV6-1	TRBJ1-5	NA	CASYVSGQPQHF	TGTGCCAGCTATGTTTCAGGACAGCCCCAGCATTTT
NA	TRBV6-5	TRBJ2-6	TRBD2	CASSPVTGPSGRNSGANVLTF	TGTGCCAGCAGCCCCGTTACGGGCCCTAGCGGGAGGAACTCTGGGGCCAACGTCCTGACTTTC
NA	TRBV11-3	TRBJ2-3	NA	CASSRMYRSDTQYF	TGTGCCAGCAGCCGAATGTATAGATCCGATACGCAGTATTTT
NA	TRBV12-3/TRBV12-4	TRBJ2-1	NA	CTSSLSGSSGPEQFF	TGTACCAGCAGCCTGTCCGGGAGTAGCGGACCTGAGCAGTTCTTC
NA	TRBV5-1	TRBJ2-5	NA	CASSPMGETQYF	TGCGCCAGCAGCCCCATGGGGGAGACCCAGTACTTC
NA	TRBV11-2	TRBJ2-7	NA	CASSPSDNEQYF	TGTGCCAGCAGCCCCTCAGATAACGAGCAGTACTTC
NA	TRBV6-5	TRBJ2-2	NA	CAGSSYYSNTGELFF	TGTGCCGGCAGTTCTTATTATTCGAACACCGGGGAGCTGTTTTTT
many	TRBV13	TRBJ2-2	TRBD2	CASSLGLANTGELFF	TGTGCCAGCAGCTTGGGACTAGCGAACACCGGGGAGCTGTTTTTT
few	TRBV29-1	TRBJ2-7	NA	CSVGGGRTYEQYF	TGCAGCGTGGGGGGGGGGCGGACCTACGAGCAGTACTTC
few	TRBV12-3/TRBV12-4	TRBJ2-1	TRBD2	CASSLFRSSGRTYNEQFF	TGTGCCAGCAGTTTATTTCGGTCTAGCGGGAGGACCTACAATGAGCAGTTCTTC
NA	TRBV4-2	TRBJ1-1	TRBD1	CASCPLGQGGEAFF	TGTGCCAGCTGCCCCCTGGGACAGGGAGGTGAAGCTTTCTTT
few	TRBV29-1	TRBJ2-7	TRBD2	CSVCLSGSDPYEQYF	TGCAGCGTGTGTCTTAGCGGGAGTGATCCCTACGAGCAGTACTTC
few	TRBV2	TRBJ2-1	NA	CASKPDGFEQFF	TGTGCCAGCAAACCAGATGGCTTTGAGCAGTTCTTC
NA	TRBV7-8	TRBJ2-1	NA	CASSYELSSYNEQFF	TGTGCCAGCAGCTACGAATTGAGCTCCTACAATGAGCAGTTCTTC
NA	TRBV23-1	TRBJ2-7	TRBD2	CDSSRLTSGPSYEQYF	TGCGACAGCAGTCGCCTGACTAGCGGGCCCTCCTACGAGCAGTACTTC
NA	TRBV10-3	TRBJ2-5	NA	CAIRHGLEETQYF	TGTGCCATCAGGCATGGGTTGGAAGAGACCCAGTACTTC
NA	TRBV5-1	TRBJ2-7	TRBD1	CASSFNAGGMYEQYF	TGCGCCAGCAGCTTCAATGCAGGGGGAATGTACGAGCAGTACTTC
NA	TRBV6-5	TRBJ2-5	NA	CASSYTIRETQYF	TGTGCCAGCAGTTACACCATAAGGGAGACCCAGTACTTC
many	TRBV29-1	TRBJ1-2	TRBD1	CSVQPRGVTDGYTF	TGCAGCGTCCAGCCCAGGGGGGTCACAGATGGCTACACCTTC
few	TRBV12-3/TRBV12-4	TRBJ2-7	TRBD2	CASRMTSGSYEQYF	TGTGCCAGCAGGATGACTAGCGGGAGTTACGAGCAGTACTTC
NA	TRBV18	TRBJ2-7	NA	CASSPLLAGVYEQYF	TGTGCCAGCTCACCATTACTAGCAGGAGTCTACGAGCAGTACTTC
many	TRBV29-1	TRBJ1-1	NA	CSVTKDPEAFF	TGCAGCGTTACAAAGGACCCTGAAGCTTTCTTT
few	TRBV6-5	TRBJ2-1	NA	CASSSLPRTQRDNEQFF	TGTGCCAGCAGTTCGCTTCCTCGGACTCAAAGGGACAATGAGCAGTTCTTC
NA	TRBV5-5	TRBJ2-1	NA	CAGSLFSATALEQFF	TGTGCCGGCAGCTTGTTTTCTGCTACGGCCCTTGAGCAGTTCTTC
NA	TRBV29-1	TRBJ2-7	NA	CSVDPGDGLYEQYF	TGCAGCGTTGATCCAGGGGACGGTCTCTACGAGCAGTACTTC
many	TRBV11-2	TRBJ1-2	TRBD1	CASSLDLGRGQGYTF	TGTGCCAGCAGCTTAGATCTCGGTAGGGGGCAAGGCTACACCTTC
few	TRBV6-5	TRBJ2-3	NA	CASSYRVTDTQYF	TGTGCCAGCAGTTACCGAGTAACAGATACGCAGTATTTT
few	TRBV6-2/TRBV6-3	TRBJ1-2	NA	CASSDSGNYGYTF	TGTGCCAGCAGCGACAGTGGCAACTATGGCTACACCTTC
NA	TRBV6-2/TRBV6-3	TRBJ2-1	TRBD2	CASSSPWASGRWGEQFF	TGTGCCAGCAGTTCCCCTTGGGCTAGCGGGAGGTGGGGTGAGCAGTTCTTC
few	TRBV29-1	TRBJ2-1	NA	CSVPSGTNSYNEQFF	TGCAGCGTTCCGTCGGGGACCAACTCCTACAATGAGCAGTTCTTC
NA	TRBV11-2	TRBJ2-6	TRBD1	CASSLQGSGANVLTF	TGTGCCAGCAGCCTACAGGGGTCGGGGGCCAACGTCCTGACTTTC
NA	TRBV11-2	TRBJ2-1	NA	CACSLGARNNEQFF	TGTGCCTGCAGCTTGGGGGCGCGAAACAATGAGCAGTTCTTC
NA	TRBV12-3/TRBV12-4	TRBJ2-7	NA	CASSPIFFYEQYF	TGTGCCAGCAGCCCCATCTTCTTCTACGAGCAGTACTTC
many	TRBV11-2	TRBJ2-1	TRBD2	CASSQPNLAGRSYNEQFF	TGTGCCAGCAGCCAACCAAATCTAGCGGGGCGGTCCTACAATGAGCAGTTCTTC
many	TRBV29-1	TRBJ2-7	TRBD1	CSARDRTYEQYF	TGCAGCGCCCGGGACAGGACCTACGAGCAGTACTTC
NA	TRBV29-1	TRBJ2-6	TRBD1	CSVDDQRQGAGGANVLTF	TGCAGCGTTGACGATCAACGTCAGGGGGCAGGTGGGGCCAACGTCCTAACTTTC
NA	TRBV5-5	TRBJ1-5	NA	CASNTGTQSNQPQHF	TGTGCCAGTAATACTGGGACACAGAGCAATCAGCCCCAGCATTTT
NA	TRBV11-2	TRBJ1-5	NA	CASNSDRARQPQHF	TGTGCCAGCAACTCAGATCGTGCTCGACAGCCCCAGCATTTT
NA	TRBV4-3	TRBJ1-1	NA	CASSQDPAAFMNTEAFF	TGCGCCAGCAGCCAAGATCCGGCAGCCTTTATGAACACTGAAGCTTTCTTT
once	TRBV12-3/TRBV12-4	TRBJ2-2	TRBD1	CASSFSVRQGTGELFF	TGTGCCAGCAGTTTTAGTGTTAGACAGGGCACCGGGGAGCTGTTTTTT
few	TRBV7-8	TRBJ2-7	NA	CASSYNSAYEQYF	TGTGCCAGCAGCTACAATTCAGCGTACGAGCAGTACTTC
NA	TRBV4-1	TRBJ2-1	NA	CASSQDLHNEQFF	TGCGCCAGCAGCCAGGATCTCCACAATGAGCAGTTCTTC
NA	TRBV6-5	TRBJ2-2	NA	CACSSPSGWATVELFF	TGTGCCTGCAGCTCGCCCTCGGGGTGGGCCACCGTGGAGCTGTTTTTT